This is a list of T cell receptor beta chains from one sample in a study of graft-versus-host responses after intestinal transplantation. The assay was immunoSEQ multiplex PCR, and TCRdb's table has in-frame clones only and misses some. This repertoire shows around 100,000 clones, 90% to 95% found once; its top ten account for around 1%. Their target antigens are unknown. Sequencing was performed on unstimulated CD8+ T cells sorted from spleen or lymph node cells, taken before transplant. Receptors originate from a human donor who was the organ donor for an intestinal transplant. Each CDR3 is given with its conserved first and last residue. The order of the fields is clone size, V gene, J gene, D gene, CDR3 protein, CDR3 DNA. A D gene is named only where the DNA matches it firmly. The size entry is marked missing in some rows and otherwise reads once, few, many or a size class.

clone size: -; V gene: TRBV19; J gene: TRBJ2-1; D gene: -; CDR3 protein: CASSIPAGRNEQFF; CDR3 DNA: TGTGCCAGTAGTATTCCCGCAGGGAGGAATGAGCAGTTCTTC
clone size: -; V gene: TRBV29-1; J gene: TRBJ2-3; D gene: TRBD2; CDR3 protein: CSGASGGAAPDTQYF; CDR3 DNA: TGCAGCGGAGCTAGCGGGGGGGCTGCCCCAGATACGCAGTATTTT
clone size: -; V gene: TRBV6-4; J gene: TRBJ2-2; D gene: -; CDR3 protein: CASSDLGGELFF; CDR3 DNA: TGTGCCAGCAGTGACTTGGGCGGGGAGCTGTTTTTT
clone size: -; V gene: TRBV28; J gene: TRBJ2-2; D gene: TRBD1; CDR3 protein: CAGRSPGQGTGELFF; CDR3 DNA: TGTGCCGGCCGTAGTCCGGGACAGGGGACCGGGGAGCTGTTTTTT
clone size: -; V gene: TRBV7-8; J gene: TRBJ2-1; D gene: TRBD2; CDR3 protein: CASSLGTSGSTNEQFF; CDR3 DNA: TGTGCCAGCAGCTTAGGGACTAGCGGGAGTACCAATGAGCAGTTCTTC
clone size: -; V gene: TRBV27; J gene: TRBJ2-3; D gene: TRBD2; CDR3 protein: CASSLGREGDTQYF; CDR3 DNA: TGTGCCAGCAGTTTGGGCAGGGAGGGGGATACGCAGTATTTT
clone size: -; V gene: TRBV15; J gene: TRBJ2-1; D gene: -; CDR3 protein: CATSTSGSYNEQFF; CDR3 DNA: TGTGCCACCAGCACAAGCGGGTCCTACAATGAGCAGTTCTTC
clone size: -; V gene: TRBV9; J gene: TRBJ2-1; D gene: -; CDR3 protein: CASSVQRSGTDEQFF; CDR3 DNA: TGTGCCAGCAGCGTCCAAAGAAGTGGCACCGATGAGCAGTTCTTC
clone size: -; V gene: TRBV21-1; J gene: TRBJ2-5; D gene: -; CDR3 protein: CASSLYRDQETQYF; CDR3 DNA: TGTGCCAGCAGCCTCTACAGGGATCAAGAGACCCAGTACTTC
clone size: -; V gene: TRBV11-2; J gene: TRBJ2-7; D gene: -; CDR3 protein: CASSFGPGGGTTYEQYF; CDR3 DNA: TGTGCCAGCAGCTTTGGCCCCGGAGGCGGGACCACCTACGAGCAGTACTTC
clone size: -; V gene: TRBV11-2; J gene: TRBJ2-5; D gene: -; CDR3 protein: CASSYRETQYF; CDR3 DNA: TGTGCCAGCAGTTATCGGGAGACCCAGTACTTC
clone size: -; V gene: TRBV4-3; J gene: TRBJ2-2; D gene: TRBD2; CDR3 protein: CASSDVVGLAGSGNTGELFF; CDR3 DNA: TGCGCCAGCAGCGACGTTGTGGGACTAGCGGGATCGGGGAACACCGGGGAGCTGTTTTTT
clone size: -; V gene: TRBV5-1; J gene: TRBJ2-4; D gene: -; CDR3 protein: CASSLPKEGSGKNIQYF; CDR3 DNA: TGCGCCAGCAGCTTGCCGAAAGAGGGATCAGGCAAAAACATTCAGTACTTC
clone size: -; V gene: TRBV5-8; J gene: TRBJ2-3; D gene: -; CDR3 protein: CASSLDRSWEMSTDTQYF; CDR3 DNA: TGTGCCAGCAGCTTGGACAGAAGCTGGGAGATGAGCACAGATACGCAGTATTTT
clone size: medium-sized; V gene: TRBV4-3; J gene: TRBJ2-1; D gene: -; CDR3 protein: CASSQGRTYNEQFF; CDR3 DNA: TGCGCCAGCAGCCAGGGGAGGACCTACAATGAGCAGTTCTTC
clone size: -; V gene: TRBV7-9; J gene: TRBJ2-7; D gene: -; CDR3 protein: CASSKDSWEQYF; CDR3 DNA: TGTGCCAGCAGCAAGGACAGCTGGGAACAGTACTTC
clone size: -; V gene: TRBV2; J gene: TRBJ2-2; D gene: -; CDR3 protein: CASTRDRELFF; CDR3 DNA: TGTGCCAGCACCAGGGACCGGGAGCTGTTTTTT
clone size: -; V gene: TRBV9; J gene: TRBJ2-2; D gene: -; CDR3 protein: CASTPGGVSTGELFF; CDR3 DNA: TGTGCCAGCACCCCCGGCGGGGTTTCCACCGGGGAGCTGTTTTTT